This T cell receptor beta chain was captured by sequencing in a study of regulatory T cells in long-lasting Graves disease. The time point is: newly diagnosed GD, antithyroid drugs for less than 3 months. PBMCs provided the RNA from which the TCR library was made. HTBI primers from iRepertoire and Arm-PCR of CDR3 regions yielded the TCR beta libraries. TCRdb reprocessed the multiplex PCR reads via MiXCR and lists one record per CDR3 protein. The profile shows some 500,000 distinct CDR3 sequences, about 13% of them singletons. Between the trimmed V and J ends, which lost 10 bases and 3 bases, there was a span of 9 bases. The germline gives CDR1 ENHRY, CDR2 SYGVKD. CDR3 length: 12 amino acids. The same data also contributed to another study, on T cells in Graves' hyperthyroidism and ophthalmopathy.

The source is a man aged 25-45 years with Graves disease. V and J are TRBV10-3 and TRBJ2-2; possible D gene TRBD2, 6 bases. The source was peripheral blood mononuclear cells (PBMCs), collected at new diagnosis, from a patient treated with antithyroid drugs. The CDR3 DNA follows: TGTGCCACGGGAGTCGACACCGGGGAGCTGTTTTTT. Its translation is CATGVDTGELFF.